Below, 22 T cell receptor beta chains from the same sample are listed, as sequenced in a study of molecular identifiers for immune sequencing clone quantification. TCRdb analysed the PCR reads with MiXCR anew, one entry per CDR3 protein. The table lists 40,000 to 65,000 distinct CDR3 sequences, approximately 34% of them singletons. The sample comprised naive CD8+ T cells from blood, with Jurkat cell RNA spiked in. Subset reported: FACS-sorted CD8+CD4-CCR7+CD45RA+ naive T cells. The receptors here all came from a human donor in good health. Some libraries in this study had Jurkat cell RNA spiked in.

This clonotype turned up a few times. The rearrangement joins TRBV28 to TRBJ1-5; D gene ambiguous. V lost 5 bases, J lost 6 bases, and 11 bases lay in between. The CDR3 is made up of 13 amino acids. Germline values: CDR1 MDHEN, CDR2 SYDVKM. CDR3 sequence: CASSTIPLQPQHF. In nucleotides, the CDR3 is TGTGCCAGCAGTACCATACCTCTTCAGCCCCAGCATTTT.

In its sample, this clonotype was seen a few times. This likely traces to a read error, being one base from a far larger clone. The chain links TRBV6-2 or TRBV6-3 to TRBJ1-5; D may be TRBD1 (6 bases). Germline CDR1 reads MNHEY; CDR2 reads SVGEGT. The CDR3 loop spans 13 amino acids. The CDR3 nucleotides are TGTGCCAGCCGTGACAGGAGCAATCAGCCCCTGCATTTT. Translated, it gives CASRDRSNQPLHF.

Ten or more counts support this clonotype. The rearrangement uses TRBV29-1 and TRBJ2-7; D is uncertain. The CDR3 covers 12 residues. V was shortened by 7 bases and J by 4 bases, with 14 bases between the two germline ends. The germline gives CDR1 SQVTM, CDR2 ANQGSEA. The CDR3 bases are TGCAGCGCTTTGGGGTCTCGGTACGAGCAGTACTTC. As protein: CSALGSRYEQYF.

This rearrangement joins TRBV4-3 to TRBJ2-7; TRBD2 matches 7 bases. V dropped 0 bases and J dropped 6; count of bases not matched to a gene: 11. CDR1 is LGHNA, CDR2 YSLEER, per germline. CDR3 length: 16 residues. CDR3 sequence reads: CASSQDFVGGQVEQYF. The DNA for the CDR3 is TGCGCCAGCAGCCAAGATTTTGTGGGAGGGCAGGTCGAGCAGTACTTC.

This clonotype was picked up a small number of times. The V and J genes are TRBV29-1 and TRBJ1-2; no definite D call. Germline V lookup: CDR1 SQVTM, CDR2 ANQGSEA. The CDR3 contains 10 residues. The V and J ends lost 5 bases and 8 bases respectively, with 9 bases between them. The CDR3 loop reads CSVWSSGYTF. The CDR3 DNA reads as TGCAGCGTTTGGAGTTCGGGCTACACCTTC.

This clonotype was observed a handful of times. The germline gene is not matched at one end of the junction; a read error may be the cause. The V gene is TRBV6-5, the J gene TRBJ1-1; D unclear. The CDR3 consists of 14 residues. CDR1 is MNHEY and CDR2 is SVGAGI in the germline V gene. CDR3 sequence: CASSYVDPNTEAFF. As DNA, the CDR3 is TGCGCCAGCAGTTACGTCGATCCGAACACTGAAGCTTTCTTT.

This clonotype was counted between two and nine times. The rearrangement joins TRBV27 to TRBJ1-5; D gene uncertain. Trimming pared 4 bases from V and 2 bases from J, leaving 12 bases between. The CDR3 totals 15 residues. Germline V gene sequence: CDR1 MNHEY, CDR2 SMNVEV (reference sequence). The DNA of the CDR3 is TGTGCCAGCAGTTCTGAGAGGAATGGCAATCAGCCCCAGCATTTT. Translation gives CASSSERNGNQPQHF.

The chain has TRBV20-1 and TRBJ2-7, with 11 bases identical to TRBD2. Germline CDR1 DFQATT, CDR2 SNEGSKA (reference sequence). The V and J ends lost 0 bases and 3 bases, in that order; junction bases with no gene match: 4. The CDR3 has 15 residues. CDR3 in amino acids: CSARDLTSGIYEQYF. CDR3 DNA sequence: TGCAGTGCTAGAGATTTGACTAGCGGGATCTACGAGCAGTACTTC.

This clonotype was detected ten times or more. The chain combines TRBV4-2 with TRBJ2-1; perhaps TRBD1 as D (6 bases). Trimming shortened V by 3 bases and J by 4 bases, and 13 bases separated the two germline ends. The CDR3 has 15 amino acids. The germline V gene has CDR1 LGHNA and CDR2 YNFKEQ. This CDR3 reads CASSHLPGQYNEQFF. CDR3 DNA sequence: TGTGCCAGCAGCCACCTCCCCGGACAGTACAATGAGCAGTTCTTC.

This clonotype has at least ten counts. The J gene is TRBJ2-7, the V gene TRBV5-1, with D hard to call. Germline V CDR1 and CDR2: SGHRS, YFSETQ. The CDR3 is 15 amino acids. The V gene lost 2 bases and the J gene lost 2 bases, with 14 bases spanning the gap. The CDR3 protein is CASSFRLDPTYEQYF. Here the CDR3 DNA reads TGCGCCAGCAGCTTTCGTCTGGACCCAACCTACGAGCAGTACTTC.

This clonotype has at least ten counts. For the CDR3, the DNA is TGTGCCAGCAGCTCGGGACAGGGGGCAGATGAGCAGTTCTTC. Translated, it gives CASSSGQGADEQFF. This chain uses TRBV7-8 with TRBJ2-1; TRBD1 agrees at 12 bases. The CDR3 runs to 14 residues. Per the germline V gene, CDR1 is SGHVS and CDR2 is FQNEAQ. Unmatched junction bases numbered 3, after V lost 4 bases and J lost 8 bases.

The V gene is TRBV20-1, the J gene TRBJ1-1, with D perhaps TRBD1 (5 bases). The V end was cut by 0 bases, the J end by 10 bases, with 21 bases between. This CDR3 is 15 amino acids long. Germline assignment: CDR1 DFQATT and CDR2 SNEGSKA (reference sequence). Written as DNA, the CDR3 is TGCAGTGCTAGAGAGGAATCGGGGCTGGTTGTAGCAGCTTTCTTT. This sequence encodes CSAREESGLVVAAFF.

This clonotype was observed once. In DNA, the CDR3 is TGTGCCAGCAGCTTAGCCACCACCGGGGAGCTGTTTTTT. Protein sequence: CASSLATTGELFF. The V call is TRBV7-2, the J call TRBJ2-2; D gene unclear. Germline V gene lookup returns CDR1 SGHTA and CDR2 FQGNSA. Trimming cost V 0 bases and J 4 bases, with 3 bases left between them. The CDR3 runs 13 residues.

On this clonotype: A read error is possible here, since a much larger clone lies one base away. V gene TRBV20-1 combines with J gene TRBJ2-7; perhaps TRBD1 as D (5 bases). This CDR3 contains 16 residues. Germline V CDR1 and CDR2: DFQATT, SNEGSKA (reference sequence). With 6 bases removed from V and 5 bases from J, the gap between germline ends came to 26 bases. The CDR3 reads CSAPPQTDQTNNEQYF. The CDR3 DNA reads as TGCAGTGCCCCTCCCCAGACAGACCAAACCAACAACGAGCAGTACTTC.

A note on this clonotype: This may be a read error: a much more frequent sequence differs by one nucleotide. This chain connects TRBV6-6 to TRBJ2-7, with D possibly being TRBD1 or TRBD2 (6 bases each). CDR1 and CDR2 from the germline V gene are MNHNY and SVGAGI (reference sequence). The CDR3 covers 13 residues. In nucleotides, the CDR3 is TGTGCCAGCAGTTACGGGGGGCGCGATGAGCTGTACTTC. Residues: CASSYGGRDELYF.

This clonotype has a single count. V is TRBV7-6 and J is TRBJ2-1; 14 nucleotides match TRBD2. In germline, CDR1 is SGHVS, CDR2 FNYEAQ. The CDR3 is 16 amino acids. After removal of 5 bases from V and 3 bases from J, the junction contained 3 bases not matched to a gene. CDR3 in amino acids: CASSGGTSGSYNEQFF. CDR3 DNA sequence: TGTGCCAGCAGCGGAGGGACTAGCGGGAGCTACAATGAGCAGTTCTTC.

This clonotype was counted a few times. This chain links TRBV7-2 with TRBJ2-7; maybe TRBD1 (6 bases). Trimming took off 6 bases at V and 2 bases at J, with 14 bases between the two ends. The CDR3 sequence is 14 residues long. CDR1 SGHTA and CDR2 FQGNSA come from the germline V gene. The CDR3 DNA reads as TGTGCCAGCAGTTATTATACAGGGCCCTACGAGCAGTACTTC. Its protein is CASSYYTGPYEQYF. Based on the CDR3 plus reference TRBV7-2 and TRBJ2-7, the full variable domain is GAGVSQSPSNKVTEKGKDVELRCDPISGHTALYWYRQSLGQGLEFLIYFQGNSAPDKSGLPSDRFSAERTGGSVSTLTIQRTQQEDSAVYLCASSYYTGPYEQYFGPGTRLTVT.

V usage is TRBV6-2 or TRBV6-3 and J usage is TRBJ2-1; D remains unclear. CDR1 and CDR2 from the germline V gene are MNHEY and SVGEGT. With 8 bases removed from V and 10 bases from J, the gap between germline ends came to 18 bases. The CDR3 extends over 13 amino acids. CDR3 coding DNA: TGTGCCAGCCACACACAGCGTGCGATCGAGCAGTTCTTC. Translation: CASHTQRAIEQFF.

The chain carries TRBV12-3 or TRBV12-4 and TRBJ2-3; D unclear. V lost 7 bases and J lost 3, with 8 bases in between. CDR3 length: 12 amino acids. CDR3 bases: TGTGCCAGCACCCGCGGAACAGATACGCAGTATTTT. It encodes CASTRGTDTQYF.

In the case of this clonotype: This sequence may be a read error, since a much larger clone differs from it by one base. The V call is TRBV4-3, the J call TRBJ2-7; no reliable D call. V lost 2 bases to trimming and J lost 4 bases, with 15 bases between them. The CDR3 runs 15 residues. Germline values: CDR1 LGHNA, CDR2 YSLEER. The CDR3, as DNA: TGCGCCAGCAGCCAAACCCCCAGTGCCCAGTACGAGCAGTACTTC. It encodes CASSQTPSAQYEQYF.

This clonotype was observed a few times. CDR3 protein: CASSDRGAGSNQPQHF. CDR3 DNA: TGTGCCAGCAGCGACAGGGGGGCCGGGAGCAATCAGCCCCAGCATTTT. The genes are TRBV28 and TRBJ1-5, with TRBD1 identical over 9 bases. The CDR3 contains 16 residues. Germline V gene data show CDR1 as MDHEN and CDR2 as SYDVKM. After removal of 6 bases from V and 1 base from J, the junction contained 7 bases not matched to a gene.

This clonotype was recorded many times. The rearrangement uses TRBV29-1 and TRBJ2-2; 7 bases agree with TRBD1. V was pared by 4 bases and J by 1 base, with 3 bases of the junction left unmatched. The CDR3 has 14 residues. CDR1 and CDR2 from the germline V gene are SQVTM and ANQGSEA. The CDR3 here is CSVGTGLNTGELFF. In DNA, the CDR3 is TGCAGCGTTGGGACAGGATTGAACACCGGGGAGCTGTTTTTT.